Only one count was recorded for the clone carrying this TCR beta chain. These data belong to a study of lymphopenia after photon versus proton radiotherapy. The table came from immunoSEQ multiplex PCR; TCRdb's copy has only in-frame clones and leaves some out. The table includes tens of thousands of clones, around 83% detected once. V trimming: 2 bases; J trimming: 2 bases; junction bases outside the gene matches: 8. The CDR3 contains 16 residues. Germline V lookup: CDR1 KGHSH, CDR2 LQKENI. The V gene is TRBV18, the J gene TRBJ2-5; TRBD2 aligns across 7 bases. Sequencing was performed on peripheral blood, taken from a patient treated with proton-based radiotherapy. The receptor was derived from a man in his fifties or sixties with pancreatic cancer. CDR3: CASSPAVASGQETQYF. The CDR3 DNA follows: TGTGCCAGCTCACCAGCAGTGGCTAGCGGACAAGAGACCCAGTACTTC.